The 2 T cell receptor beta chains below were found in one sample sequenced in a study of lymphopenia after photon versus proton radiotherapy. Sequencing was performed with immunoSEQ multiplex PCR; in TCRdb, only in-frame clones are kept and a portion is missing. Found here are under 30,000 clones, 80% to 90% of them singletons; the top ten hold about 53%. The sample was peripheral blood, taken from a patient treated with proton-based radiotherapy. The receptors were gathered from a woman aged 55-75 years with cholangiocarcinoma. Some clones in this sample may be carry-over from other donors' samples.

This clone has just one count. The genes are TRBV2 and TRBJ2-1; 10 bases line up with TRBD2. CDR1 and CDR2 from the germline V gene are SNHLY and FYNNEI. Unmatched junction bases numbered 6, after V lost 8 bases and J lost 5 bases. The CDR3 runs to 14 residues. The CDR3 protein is CASLLAGFDNEQFF. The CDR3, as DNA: TGTGCCAGCCTACTAGCGGGATTTGACAATGAGCAGTTCTTC.

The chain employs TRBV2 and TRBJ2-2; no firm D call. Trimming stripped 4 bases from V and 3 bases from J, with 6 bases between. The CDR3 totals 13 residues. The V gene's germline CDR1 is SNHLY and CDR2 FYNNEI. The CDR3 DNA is TGTGCCAGCAGTGGCTTATACACCGGGGAGCTGTTTTTT. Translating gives CASSGLYTGELFF.